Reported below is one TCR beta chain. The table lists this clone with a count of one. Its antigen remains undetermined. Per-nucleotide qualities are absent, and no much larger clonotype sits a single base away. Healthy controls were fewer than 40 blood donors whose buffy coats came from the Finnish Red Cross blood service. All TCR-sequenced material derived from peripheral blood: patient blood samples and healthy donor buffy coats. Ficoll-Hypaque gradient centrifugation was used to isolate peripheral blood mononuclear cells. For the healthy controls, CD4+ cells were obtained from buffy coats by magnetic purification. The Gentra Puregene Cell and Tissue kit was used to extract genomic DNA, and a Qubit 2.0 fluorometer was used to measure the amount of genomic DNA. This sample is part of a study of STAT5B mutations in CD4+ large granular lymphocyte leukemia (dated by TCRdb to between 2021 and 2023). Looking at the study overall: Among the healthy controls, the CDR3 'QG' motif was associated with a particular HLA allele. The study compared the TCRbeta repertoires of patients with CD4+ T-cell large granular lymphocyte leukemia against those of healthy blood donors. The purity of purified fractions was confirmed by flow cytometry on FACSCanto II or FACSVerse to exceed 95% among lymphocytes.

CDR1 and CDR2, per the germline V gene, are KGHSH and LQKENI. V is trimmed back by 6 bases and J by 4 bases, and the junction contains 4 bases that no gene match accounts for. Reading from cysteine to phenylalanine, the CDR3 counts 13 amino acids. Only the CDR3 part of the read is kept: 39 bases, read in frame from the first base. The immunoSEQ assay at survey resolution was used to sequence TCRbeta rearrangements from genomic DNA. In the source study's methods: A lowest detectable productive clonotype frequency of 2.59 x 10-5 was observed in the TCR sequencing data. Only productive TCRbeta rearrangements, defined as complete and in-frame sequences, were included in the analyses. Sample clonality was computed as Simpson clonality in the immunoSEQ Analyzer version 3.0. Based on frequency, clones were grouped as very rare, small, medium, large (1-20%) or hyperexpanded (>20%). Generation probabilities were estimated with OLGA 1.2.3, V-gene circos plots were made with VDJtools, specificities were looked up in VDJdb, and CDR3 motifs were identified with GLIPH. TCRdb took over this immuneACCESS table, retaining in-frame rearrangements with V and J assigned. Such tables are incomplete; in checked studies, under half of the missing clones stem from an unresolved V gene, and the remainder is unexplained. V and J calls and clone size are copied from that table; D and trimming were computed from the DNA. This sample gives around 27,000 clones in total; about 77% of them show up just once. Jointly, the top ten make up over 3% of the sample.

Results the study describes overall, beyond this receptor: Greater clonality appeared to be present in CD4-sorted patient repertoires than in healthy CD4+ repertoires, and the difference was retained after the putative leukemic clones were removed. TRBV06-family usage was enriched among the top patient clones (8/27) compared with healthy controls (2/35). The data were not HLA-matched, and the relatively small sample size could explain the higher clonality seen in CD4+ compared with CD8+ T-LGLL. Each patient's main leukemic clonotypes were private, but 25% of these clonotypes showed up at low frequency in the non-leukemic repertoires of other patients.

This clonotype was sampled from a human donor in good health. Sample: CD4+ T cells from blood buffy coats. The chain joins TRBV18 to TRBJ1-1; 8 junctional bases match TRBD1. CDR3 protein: CASSQQGGTEAFF. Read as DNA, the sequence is TGTGCCAGCTCCCAACAGGGGGGCACTGAAGCTTTCTTT.